The table lists the clone carrying this TCR beta chain with a few counts. In TCRdb, the 5' RACE reads were re-called with MiXCR into one record per CDR3 protein. The sample contains about 470,000 distinct CDR3 sequences, roughly 18% of which appear only once. The record originates from a study of T-cell memory formation after mild COVID-19. This CDR3 spans 14 amino acids. V dropped 3 bases and J dropped 0 bases, with 10 bases sitting between them. Germline CDR1 reads SGHRS; CDR2 reads YFSETQ. The receptor was derived from an adult woman who had mild COVID-19 (a few samples of this study predate the infection). Cell type and time point are not known. V and J are TRBV5-1 and TRBJ2-7; D perhaps matches TRBD1 (5 bases). Sequenced input: PBMCs or a T cell subset sorted from them (not recorded which). The CDR3 DNA reads as TGCGCCAGCAGCTCGGAAGACAGCTCCTACGAGCAGTACTTC. It encodes CASSSEDSSYEQYF.